Below are 20 T cell receptor beta chains sequenced from a single sample in a study of blood T cell repertoires in COVID-19. Profiled with immunoSEQ multiplex PCR; TCRdb holds only in-frame clones, not every one. The table shows roughly 400,000 clones, with 85% to 90% occurring only once. Sequencing used PBMCs or T cells enriched from blood (not recorded which). Receptors were obtained from a man between 25 and 39 years old who had recovered from COVID-19.

This clone was seen just once. The rearrangement links TRBV10-3 to TRBJ1-1, with D maybe TRBD1 (5 bases). Germline CDR1 ENHRY, CDR2 SYGVKD. Deletions cut 11 bases from V and 1 base from J, with 14 bases between. The CDR3 is 13 amino acids. Here the CDR3 reads CAVLGAENTEAFF. The CDR3 DNA reads TGTGCCGTGCTAGGGGCAGAGAACACTGAAGCTTTCTTT.

The gene calls are TRBV5-1 and TRBJ1-1; 7 bases agree with TRBD1. This CDR3 contains 15 residues. The V and J ends lost 0 bases and 4 bases, in that order; junction bases with no gene match: 6. CDR1 and CDR2 (germline): SGHRS, YFSETQ. The CDR3 is CASSLVDRVGTEAFF. CDR3 bases: TGCGCCAGCAGCTTGGTTGACAGGGTTGGCACTGAAGCTTTCTTT. Full variable domain (rest looked up from reference TRBV5-1 and TRBJ1-1): KAGVTQTPRYLIKTRGQQVTLSCSPISGHRSVSWYQQTPGQGLQFLFEYFSETQRNKGNFPGRFSGRQFSNSRSEMNVSTLELGDSALYLCASSLVDRVGTEAFFGQGTRLTVV.

The gene calls are TRBV4-1 and TRBJ2-7; 7 positions match TRBD2. Trimming at V came to 0 bases and at J to 2 bases, leaving 4 bases not matched to a gene. There are 15 residues in the CDR3. Germline assignment: CDR1 MGHRA and CDR2 YSYEKL. CDR3 sequence reads: CASSQEGRVAYEQYF. Here the CDR3 DNA reads TGCGCCAGCAGCCAAGAAGGGAGGGTCGCCTACGAGCAGTACTTC.

In this sample, this clone turned up once. The chain joins TRBV27 to TRBJ2-7, with 10 bases lining up with TRBD2. Germline loops: CDR1 MNHEY, CDR2 SMNVEV (reference sequence). CDR3 length equals 15 residues. V lost 2 bases and J lost 3; bases outside the gene matches: 4. The CDR3 region is CASSLVAGGLYEQYF. The CDR3 nucleotides read TGTGCCAGCAGTTTAGTAGCGGGAGGTCTCTACGAGCAGTACTTC.

This clone was seen once. V usage is TRBV2 and J usage is TRBJ2-3; maybe TRBD1 (5 bases). Trimming removed 4 bases at V and 1 base at J, with 12 bases between. Germline CDR1 SNHLY, CDR2 FYNNEI. This CDR3 contains 15 residues. CDR3 nucleotide sequence: TGTGCCAGCAGTGCTCAGGGTACCGGCACAGATACGCAGTATTTT. Translating it yields CASSAQGTGTDTQYF.

The V call is TRBV27, the J call TRBJ1-5; D is ambiguous. Germline V gene sequence: CDR1 MNHEY, CDR2 SMNVEV (reference sequence). V was shortened by 6 bases and J by 1 base, with 16 bases between the two germline ends. The CDR3 has 16 amino acids. Written as DNA, the CDR3 is TGTGCCAGCAGCCCGGACTATGTCGGAAGCAATCAGCCCCAGCATTTT. Its translation: CASSPDYVGSNQPQHF.

The chain combines TRBV7-6 with TRBJ2-2, with 8 bases fitting TRBD1. V lost 1 base to trimming and J lost 6 bases; unmatched junction nucleotides: 7. The CDR3 contains 16 residues. Germline V gene data show CDR1 as SGHVS and CDR2 as FNYEAQ. Here the CDR3 DNA reads TGTGCCAGCAGCTTAGTCGTAACAGGGGGGTCCGGGGAGCTGTTTTTT. Translating it yields CASSLVVTGGSGELFF.

The V call is TRBV6-6, the J call TRBJ2-3; maybe TRBD2 (6 bases). Trimming removed 1 base at V and 0 bases at J, with 11 bases between. The length of the CDR3 is 16 residues. Germline assignment: CDR1 MNHNY and CDR2 SVGAGI (reference sequence). CDR3 in amino acids: CASSYFSGPSTDTQYF. CDR3 nucleotide sequence: TGTGCCAGCAGTTACTTCAGCGGGCCCAGCACAGATACGCAGTATTTT.

This rearrangement joins TRBV19 to TRBJ1-5; perhaps TRBD1 as D (6 bases). The CDR3 length is 17 residues. Between the trimmed V and J ends, which lost 7 bases and 4 bases, there was a span of 23 bases. The germline V gene has CDR1 LNHDA and CDR2 SQIVND (reference sequence). The CDR3 bases are TGTGCCAGTAAAGATCTGGAAGCGGGACACTTGAATCAGCCCCAGCATTTT. Its protein product is CASKDLEAGHLNQPQHF.

V gene TRBV7-8 combines with J gene TRBJ2-2, with TRBD2 identical over 8 bases. The CDR3 extends over 16 amino acids. After removal of 3 bases from V and 5 bases from J, the junction contained 8 bases not matched to a gene. CDR1 and CDR2 (germline): SGHVS, FQNEAQ. The CDR3, as DNA: TGTGCCAGCAGCTTCGAGCGGGAGCTGGAAACCGGGGAGCTGTTTTTT. Translation gives CASSFERELETGELFF.

This clone appeared once. The chain uses TRBV9 and TRBJ1-2, with D hard to call. Germline lookup yields CDR1 SGDLS and CDR2 YYNGEE. With 0 bases removed from V and 2 bases from J, the gap between germline ends came to 5 bases. The CDR3 has 13 residues. CDR3 DNA: TGTGCCAGCAGCGTAGGGAGCAACTATGGCTACACCTTC. This translates into CASSVGSNYGYTF. Complete variable domain (other parts from reference TRBV9 and TRBJ1-2): DSGVTQTPKHLITATGQRVTLRCSPRSGDLSVYWYQQSLDQGLQFLIQYYNGEERAKGNILERFSAQQFPDLHSELNLSSLELGDSALYFCASSVGSNYGYTFGSGTRLTVV.

The V and J genes are TRBV30 and TRBJ1-5, with 7 bases aligning to TRBD1. The V segment lost 5 bases and the J segment 6 bases; nucleotides outside the gene matches: 7. From germline, CDR1 is GTSNPN and CDR2 SVGIG (reference sequence). The CDR3 loop spans 13 amino acids. DNA for the CDR3: TGTGCCTGGGCGACAGGGAGCCTTCAGCCCCAGCATTTT. Translating it yields CAWATGSLQPQHF.

The V call is TRBV15, the J call TRBJ2-3; TRBD1 is a possible D gene (5 bases). V lost 5 bases and J lost 6, with 18 bases in between. This CDR3 has 15 residues. Per germline, CDR1 LNHNV and CDR2 YYDKDF (reference sequence). The CDR3 DNA reads TGTGCCACCAGCGAAAATGCAGGGATAGGGGATACGCAGTATTTT. Protein: CATSENAGIGDTQYF.

The V and J genes are TRBV7-9 and TRBJ2-7; 7 bases map to TRBD1. This CDR3 region has 15 residues. CDR1 SEHNR and CDR2 FQNEAQ come from the germline V gene (reference sequence). After removal of 4 bases from V and 1 base from J, the junction contained 7 bases not matched to a gene. CDR3 loop: CASSSGQINSYEQYF. The CDR3 nucleotides read TGTGCCAGCAGCTCGGGACAGATAAATTCCTACGAGCAGTACTTC.

The chain's CDR3 is CASSYGLAAYNEQFF. CDR3 in DNA: TGTGCCAGCAGCTATGGACTAGCGGCCTACAATGAGCAGTTCTTC. The rearrangement links TRBV9 to TRBJ2-1; 10 bases map to TRBD2. From germline, CDR1 is SGDLS and CDR2 YYNGEE. J gave up 2 bases and V 4 bases, and 3 bases lay outside the gene matches. There are 15 residues in the CDR3.

Only a few counts were recorded for this clone. The V and J genes are TRBV6-6 and TRBJ2-5; no definite D call. The CDR3 has 12 residues. The germline V gene encodes CDR1 MNHNY and CDR2 SVGAGI (reference sequence). V was trimmed by 7 bases and J by 5 bases, leaving 11 bases between them. The CDR3 here is CASTPGGETQYF. The CDR3 coding sequence is TGTGCCAGCACGCCGGGTGGGGAGACCCAGTACTTC.

The chain couples TRBV7-3 to TRBJ2-5, with 8 bases fitting TRBD2. V shed 2 bases, J shed 1 base, and the junction held 3 bases outside the gene matches. The CDR3 length is 15 residues. Germline lookup yields CDR1 SGHTA and CDR2 FQGTGA. CDR3 loop: CASSLAGGAQETQYF. In DNA, the CDR3 is TGTGCCAGCAGCTTAGCGGGAGGTGCCCAAGAGACCCAGTACTTC.

The V and J genes are TRBV3-1 (or the pseudogene TRBV3-2) and TRBJ2-5; 8 bases align to TRBD2. V was pared by 1 base and J by 4 bases, with 5 bases of the junction left unmatched. Germline CDR1 and CDR2: LGHDT and YNNKEL (reference sequence). The CDR3 sequence is 15 residues long. CDR3 residues: CASSQGSLAGETQYF. DNA for the CDR3: TGTGCCAGCAGCCAAGGGTCCCTAGCGGGAGAGACCCAGTACTTC.

The chain is built from TRBV27 and TRBJ1-6; no clear D gene. CDR3 length: 18 residues. Deletions cut 6 bases from V and 0 bases from J, with 18 bases between. Per the germline V gene, CDR1 is MNHEY and CDR2 is SMNVEV (reference sequence). The CDR3 DNA reads as TGTGCCAGCAGCAAAACCGGGAGATCAAGCTCCTATAATTCACCCCTCCACTTT. Its translation: CASSKTGRSSSYNSPLHF.

This chain links TRBV27 with TRBJ1-4, with D maybe TRBD1 (6 bases). Trimming shortened V by 4 bases and J by 5 bases, and 11 bases separated the two germline ends. CDR3 size: 14 residues. CDR1 is MNHEY and CDR2 is SMNVEV in the germline V gene (reference sequence). The CDR3 DNA reads TGTGCCAGCAGTTACCGGGACAACAATGAAAAACTGTTTTTT. It codes for CASSYRDNNEKLFF.